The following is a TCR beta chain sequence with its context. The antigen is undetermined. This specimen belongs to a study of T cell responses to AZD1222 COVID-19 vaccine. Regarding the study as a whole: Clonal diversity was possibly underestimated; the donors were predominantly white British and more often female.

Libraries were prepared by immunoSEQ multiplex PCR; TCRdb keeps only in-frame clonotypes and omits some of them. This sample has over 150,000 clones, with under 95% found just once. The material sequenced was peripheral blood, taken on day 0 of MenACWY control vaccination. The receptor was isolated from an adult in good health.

The CDR3 protein is CASSTQASYTGELFF. The CDR3 nucleotides are TGTGCCAGTAGTACCCAGGCCTCGTACACCGGGGAGCTGTTTTTT. The V gene is TRBV19, the J gene TRBJ2-2; no definite D call. Germline V gene sequence: CDR1 LNHDA, CDR2 SQIVND (reference sequence). V gave up 4 bases and J gave up 3 bases, with 12 bases separating them. The CDR3 has 15 residues.